This TCR beta chain was identified in a study of technical replicates of blood from several donors. The table came from immunoSEQ multiplex PCR; TCRdb's copy has only in-frame clones and leaves some out. The profile shows 55,000 to 85,000 clones, approximately 97% of them singletons. The CDR3 runs to 15 residues. V was clipped by 4 bases and J by 6 bases, with 18 bases between them. Germline V gene sequence: CDR1 SEHNR, CDR2 FQNEAQ (reference sequence). The sample taken for sequencing was T cells isolated from PBMCs. The chain has TRBV7-9 and TRBJ1-1; TRBD1 might be the D (5 bases). The clonotype was recovered from a human donor in good health. The CDR3 region is CASSYHRGGDPEAFF. The DNA for the CDR3 is TGTGCCAGCAGCTACCACCGCGGAGGGGACCCTGAAGCTTTCTTT. Based on the CDR3 plus reference TRBV7-9 and TRBJ1-1, the full variable domain is DTGVSQNPRHKITKRGQNVTFRCDPISEHNRLYWYRQTLGQGPEFLTYFQNEAQLEKSRLLSDRFSAERPKGSFSTLEIQRTEQGDSAMYLCASSYHRGGDPEAFFGQGTRLTVV.